These T cell receptor beta chains were read from a single sample in a study of cytomegalovirus exposure and HLA in healthy donors. This table comes from immunoSEQ multiplex PCR, and its TCRdb copy is limited to in-frame clones, with some not included. The table lists over 250,000 clones, about 86% of them singletons. Sequenced input: PBMCs. The receptors originated from a woman aged 18-30 years in good health and CMV-seronegative. CDR3s include the opening cysteine and the closing phenylalanine or tryptophan. Each record gives: J gene, clone size, V gene, D gene, CDR3 protein, CDR3 DNA. D genes are given only for firm matches. Clone size is not always given. Where it is, it says once, few, many or a class for expanded clones.

J gene: TRBJ1-1
clone size: .
V gene: TRBV7-9
D gene: TRBD1
CDR3 protein: CASAPEQGLGTEAFF
CDR3 DNA: TGTGCCAGCGCCCCTGAACAGGGGTTGGGCACTGAAGCTTTCTTT

J gene: TRBJ2-7
clone size: .
V gene: TRBV5-1
D gene: .
CDR3 protein: CASSLGGLPSYEQYF
CDR3 DNA: TGCGCCAGCAGCTTGGGCGGACTACCGTCCTACGAGCAGTACTTC

J gene: TRBJ2-7
clone size: .
V gene: TRBV27
D gene: TRBD2
CDR3 protein: CASSFRGDTYEQYF
CDR3 DNA: TGTGCCAGCAGTTTCCGGGGGGATACCTACGAGCAGTACTTC

J gene: TRBJ2-7
clone size: .
V gene: TRBV5-8
D gene: .
CDR3 protein: CASSLSGPQIYEQYF
CDR3 DNA: TGTGCCAGCAGCTTGTCCGGTCCGCAAATCTACGAGCAGTACTTC

J gene: TRBJ2-2
clone size: .
V gene: TRBV29-1
D gene: TRBD2
CDR3 protein: CSVVGGKNTGELFF
CDR3 DNA: TGCAGCGTTGTGGGGGGGAAGAACACCGGGGAGCTGTTTTTT

J gene: TRBJ2-3
clone size: .
V gene: TRBV4-1
D gene: TRBD2
CDR3 protein: CASSRPTSALGKGAQYF
CDR3 DNA: TGCGCCAGCAGCCGGCCGACTAGCGCGTTAGGGAAGGGTGCGCAGTATTTT

J gene: TRBJ1-2
clone size: .
V gene: TRBV7-8
D gene: TRBD1
CDR3 protein: CASSLARTGRFGYTF
CDR3 DNA: TGTGCCAGCAGCTTAGCCCGGACAGGGAGATTTGGCTACACCTTC

J gene: TRBJ1-5
clone size: .
V gene: TRBV18
D gene: TRBD1
CDR3 protein: CASSLTPGQSNQPQHF
CDR3 DNA: TGTGCCAGCTCACTTACTCCGGGACAGAGTAATCAGCCCCAGCATTTT

J gene: TRBJ2-7
clone size: once
V gene: TRBV29-1
D gene: TRBD2
CDR3 protein: CSVEQAGSLRGSSYEQYF
CDR3 DNA: TGCAGCGTTGAACAAGCGGGATCATTAAGAGGAAGCTCCTACGAGCAGTACTTC

J gene: TRBJ2-7
clone size: .
V gene: TRBV14
D gene: .
CDR3 protein: CASSQDSGAQVEQYF
CDR3 DNA: TGTGCCAGCAGCCAAGATTCTGGGGCGCAGGTCGAGCAGTACTTC

J gene: TRBJ2-5
clone size: .
V gene: TRBV19
D gene: .
CDR3 protein: CASSPLRQETQYF
CDR3 DNA: TGTGCCAGTAGTCCTCTCCGGCAAGAGACCCAGTACTTC

J gene: TRBJ1-1
clone size: .
V gene: TRBV5-1
D gene: .
CDR3 protein: CASSLAGLGNTEAFF
CDR3 DNA: TGCGCCAGCAGCTTGGCGGGATTAGGGAACACTGAAGCTTTCTTT

J gene: TRBJ2-7
clone size: few
V gene: TRBV10-1
D gene: .
CDR3 protein: CASSRRAAESYEQYF
CDR3 DNA: TGCGCCAGCAGTAGGCGGGCGGCGGAATCCTACGAGCAGTACTTC

J gene: TRBJ1-4
clone size: .
V gene: TRBV11-2
D gene: TRBD1
CDR3 protein: CATTGGLLSTNEKLFF
CDR3 DNA: TGTGCCACCACAGGGGGCCTACTCTCAACTAATGAAAAACTGTTTTTT

J gene: TRBJ1-5
clone size: once
V gene: TRBV6-1
D gene: .
CDR3 protein: CASSEATSGVQPQHF
CDR3 DNA: TGTGCCAGCAGTGAAGCGACCTCAGGGGTTCAGCCCCAGCATTTT

J gene: TRBJ2-7
clone size: once
V gene: TRBV5-6
D gene: .
CDR3 protein: CASSLSRGGEQYF
CDR3 DNA: TGTGCCAGCAGCTTGTCAAGGGGAGGCGAGCAGTACTTC

J gene: TRBJ2-7
clone size: .
V gene: TRBV4-1
D gene: TRBD1
CDR3 protein: CASSQGGTGNYEQYF
CDR3 DNA: TGCGCCAGCAGCCAAGGAGGGACAGGGAACTACGAGCAGTACTTC

J gene: TRBJ2-1
clone size: .
V gene: TRBV5-1
D gene: TRBD1
CDR3 protein: CASGPGQGEKGWFF
CDR3 DNA: TGCGCCAGCGGACCGGGACAGGGGGAGAAAGGTTGGTTCTTC

J gene: TRBJ1-1
clone size: .
V gene: TRBV27
D gene: .
CDR3 protein: CASRSVNTEAFF
CDR3 DNA: TGTGCCAGCAGAAGCGTGAACACTGAAGCTTTCTTT

J gene: TRBJ1-4
clone size: .
V gene: TRBV5-6
D gene: TRBD1
CDR3 protein: CASSPDRPGEKLFF
CDR3 DNA: TGTGCCAGCAGCCCGGACAGGCCGGGTGAAAAACTGTTTTTT

J gene: TRBJ1-3
clone size: .
V gene: TRBV30
D gene: .
CDR3 protein: CAWSVRDRGNTIYF
CDR3 DNA: TGTGCCTGGAGTGTACGCGACAGAGGAAACACCATATATTTT

J gene: TRBJ1-2
clone size: .
V gene: TRBV9
D gene: .
CDR3 protein: CASSVDLQSNYGYTF
CDR3 DNA: TGTGCCAGCAGCGTAGACCTACAGAGTAACTATGGCTACACCTTC

J gene: TRBJ2-3
clone size: .
V gene: TRBV18
D gene: .
CDR3 protein: CASSPSPDKNFPQYF
CDR3 DNA: TGTGCCAGCTCACCATCCCCGGACAAAAACTTCCCCCAGTATTTT

J gene: TRBJ1-1
clone size: .
V gene: TRBV6-1
D gene: TRBD1
CDR3 protein: CASSGNRGDTEAFF
CDR3 DNA: TGTGCCAGCAGTGGGAACAGGGGGGACACTGAAGCTTTCTTT

J gene: TRBJ2-1
clone size: .
V gene: TRBV7-2
D gene: TRBD2
CDR3 protein: CASSLTSGGNEQFF
CDR3 DNA: TGTGCCAGCAGCTTGACTAGCGGGGGGAATGAGCAGTTCTTC

J gene: TRBJ2-3
clone size: once
V gene: TRBV5-1
D gene: TRBD2
CDR3 protein: CASSSGLAGGLTDTQYF
CDR3 DNA: TGCGCCAGCAGCTCCGGACTAGCGGGGGGACTGACAGATACGCAGTATTTT

J gene: TRBJ1-2
clone size: .
V gene: TRBV5-4
D gene: TRBD1
CDR3 protein: CASSIDREDGYTF
CDR3 DNA: TGTGCCAGCAGTATTGACAGGGAGGATGGCTACACCTTC

J gene: TRBJ2-7
clone size: .
V gene: TRBV10-3
D gene: TRBD2
CDR3 protein: CAGGTSGGLSSYEQYF
CDR3 DNA: TGTGCCGGAGGGACTAGCGGGGGTCTTAGCTCCTACGAGCAGTACTTC

J gene: TRBJ1-1
clone size: .
V gene: TRBV6-5
D gene: .
CDR3 protein: CASSYGGGLNTEAFF
CDR3 DNA: TGTGCCAGCAGTTACGGAGGAGGGTTGAACACTGAAGCTTTCTTT

J gene: TRBJ2-7
clone size: few
V gene: TRBV12-2
D gene: .
CDR3 protein: CASRIRTGSSYEQYF
CDR3 DNA: TGTGCAAGTCGCATCCGGACAGGGAGCTCCTACGAGCAGTACTTC

J gene: TRBJ2-7
clone size: .
V gene: TRBV14
D gene: TRBD2
CDR3 protein: CASGGTISRQYF
CDR3 DNA: TGTGCCAGCGGTGGGACTATCTCTCGGCAGTACTTC

J gene: TRBJ2-1
clone size: .
V gene: TRBV4-2
D gene: TRBD2
CDR3 protein: CASSQSGGVVGEQFF
CDR3 DNA: TGTGCCAGCAGCCAGAGCGGGGGAGTGGTAGGTGAGCAGTTCTTC

J gene: TRBJ2-7
clone size: once
V gene: TRBV11-2
D gene: TRBD1
CDR3 protein: CASSATGDHEQYF
CDR3 DNA: TGTGCCAGCAGCGCGACAGGGGACCACGAGCAGTACTTC

J gene: TRBJ1-2
clone size: .
V gene: TRBV6-5
D gene: TRBD1
CDR3 protein: CASSYKAGQVAYGYTF
CDR3 DNA: TGTGCCAGCAGTTATAAAGCGGGACAGGTCGCCTATGGCTACACCTTC

J gene: TRBJ2-7
clone size: .
V gene: TRBV23-1
D gene: TRBD1
CDR3 protein: CASSRPGQGSSYEQYF
CDR3 DNA: TGCGCCAGCAGTCGGCCGGGACAGGGGAGCTCCTACGAGCAGTACTTC

J gene: TRBJ2-4
clone size: .
V gene: TRBV13
D gene: .
CDR3 protein: CASSNRQHKNIQYF
CDR3 DNA: TGTGCCAGCAGCAATCGACAGCACAAAAACATTCAGTACTTC

J gene: TRBJ2-2
clone size: once
V gene: TRBV4-3
D gene: .
CDR3 protein: CASSQGQGDTGELFF
CDR3 DNA: TGCGCCAGCAGCCAAGGGCAGGGTGATACCGGGGAGCTGTTTTTT

J gene: TRBJ1-1
clone size: .
V gene: TRBV2
D gene: TRBD1
CDR3 protein: CASILGQGATEAFF
CDR3 DNA: TGTGCCAGCATACTAGGACAGGGGGCCACTGAAGCTTTCTTT

J gene: TRBJ2-3
clone size: .
V gene: TRBV9
D gene: TRBD2
CDR3 protein: CASSVGTSGSTDTQYF
CDR3 DNA: TGTGCCAGCAGCGTAGGAACTAGCGGGAGTACAGATACGCAGTATTTT

J gene: TRBJ2-1
clone size: .
V gene: TRBV5-6
D gene: .
CDR3 protein: CASSLNSEQFF
CDR3 DNA: TGTGCCAGCAGCTTGAATAGTGAGCAGTTCTTC

J gene: TRBJ2-7
clone size: .
V gene: TRBV10-3
D gene: TRBD1
CDR3 protein: CAISPTGGRYEQYF
CDR3 DNA: TGTGCCATCAGCCCGACAGGGGGTCGATACGAGCAGTACTTC

J gene: TRBJ2-3
clone size: .
V gene: TRBV7-9
D gene: .
CDR3 protein: CASSLAGAGATDTQYF
CDR3 DNA: TGTGCCAGCAGCTTAGCAGGGGCCGGAGCCACAGATACGCAGTATTTT

J gene: TRBJ2-7
clone size: .
V gene: TRBV12-5
D gene: .
CDR3 protein: CASGLVPPPSPSYEQYF
CDR3 DNA: TGTGCTAGTGGTTTGGTACCGCCCCCGAGTCCCTCATACGAGCAGTACTTC

J gene: TRBJ2-6
clone size: .
V gene: TRBV2
D gene: TRBD2
CDR3 protein: CASSELLRGISGANVLTF
CDR3 DNA: TGTGCCAGCAGTGAACTCTTGCGGGGGATCTCTGGGGCCAACGTCCTGACTTTC

J gene: TRBJ2-2
clone size: .
V gene: TRBV2
D gene: .
CDR3 protein: CASSEWAGDTGELFF
CDR3 DNA: TGTGCCAGCAGTGAATGGGCAGGGGACACCGGGGAGCTGTTTTTT

J gene: TRBJ2-7
clone size: .
V gene: TRBV11-2
D gene: TRBD1
CDR3 protein: CASSLRTGQGYEQYF
CDR3 DNA: TGTGCCAGCAGCTTAAGAACGGGACAGGGGTACGAGCAGTACTTC

J gene: TRBJ2-1
clone size: few
V gene: TRBV5-6
D gene: TRBD2
CDR3 protein: CASSSTGTSLDNEQFF
CDR3 DNA: TGTGCCAGCAGCTCCACCGGGACTAGCTTGGACAATGAGCAGTTCTTC

J gene: TRBJ2-7
clone size: .
V gene: TRBV2
D gene: TRBD1
CDR3 protein: CASSAPDRGSYEQYF
CDR3 DNA: TGTGCCAGCAGTGCTCCGGACAGGGGAAGTTACGAGCAGTACTTC